Each of the 26 T cell receptor beta chains below was sequenced from the same sample in a study of CD8 T cells in ankylosing spondylitis. From the 5' RACE reads, TCRdb called clonotypes with MiXCR, one entry per CDR3 protein. The table records 300,000 to 350,000 distinct CDR3 sequences, roughly 11% of them present only once. Sequences were obtained from blood, either unsorted or a sorted T cell fraction (not recorded which). These receptors all come from a female donor with ankylosing spondylitis or in good health (not recorded which).

This clonotype has ten or more counts. The chain carries TRBV12-3 or TRBV12-4 and TRBJ1-5; possible D gene TRBD1, 5 bases. CDR3 size: 14 residues. V lost 6 bases to trimming and J lost 9 bases, with 18 bases between them. The CDR3 DNA follows: TGTGCCAGCAGACACCCGGGACTTCGGGGGCCCCAGCATTTT. Its translation is CASRHPGLRGPQHF.

Comment on this clonotype: A much larger clone lies one base from this, so it may be a read error. The chain employs TRBV20-1 and TRBJ2-7, with D uncertain. Germline CDR1 and CDR2: DFQATT and SNEGSKA (reference sequence). The CDR3 runs to 11 residues. In nucleotides, the CDR3 is TGCAGTGCCTTCCGATCGCTCGAGCAGTCCTTC. This codes for CSAFRSLEQSF.

The chain has TRBV7-2 and TRBJ1-6, with a possible D match to TRBD1 (6 bases). Germline CDR1 reads SGHTA; CDR2 reads FQGNSA. This CDR3 region has 11 residues. Trimming pared 1 base from V and 14 bases from J, leaving 6 bases between. This chain's CDR3 is CASSLDRALHF. In DNA form, the CDR3 reads TGTGCCAGCAGCTTAGACAGGGCCCTCCACTTT.

The chain has TRBV3-1 and TRBJ2-5, with D unclear. Germline values: CDR1 LGHDT, CDR2 YNNKEL (reference sequence). Trimming left V 1 base short and J 2 bases short, with 8 bases between. This CDR3 is built from 14 residues. Here the CDR3 reads CASSQGAEQETQYF. The CDR3 nucleotides are TGTGCCAGCAGCCAAGGGGCGGAACAAGAGACCCAGTACTTC.

This clonotype was seen only a few times. The rearrangement uses TRBV5-5 and TRBJ2-3, with 8 bases that match TRBD2. The CDR3 has 16 amino acids. The germline V gene has CDR1 SGHKS and CDR2 YYEKEE (reference sequence). Unmatched junction bases numbered 8, after V lost 1 base and J lost 4 bases. In DNA, the CDR3 is TGTGCCAGCAGCTTGAACCGCGGACTAGCCCCAGATACGCAGTATTTT. Protein product: CASSLNRGLAPDTQYF.

This clonotype appeared a few times. The rearrangement uses TRBV5-1 and TRBJ2-1; D unclear. The CDR3 sequence is 12 residues long. The germline V gene has CDR1 SGHRS and CDR2 YFSETQ. Trimming stripped 0 bases from V and 8 bases from J, with 6 bases between. CDR3 sequence reads: CASSLDNDEQFF. CDR3 coding DNA: TGCGCCAGCAGCTTGGACAACGATGAGCAGTTCTTC. The full variable domain, with the rest looked up from reference TRBV5-1 and TRBJ2-1, is KAGVTQTPRYLIKTRGQQVTLSCSPISGHRSVSWYQQTPGQGLQFLFEYFSETQRNKGNFPGRFSGRQFSNSRSEMNVSTLELGDSALYLCASSLDNDEQFFGPGTRLTVL.

This clonotype was observed at least ten times. The chain carries TRBV20-1 and TRBJ2-2; unclear D gene. The CDR3 loop spans 12 amino acids. Deletions cut 5 bases from V and 0 bases from J, with 4 bases between. Germline V CDR1 and CDR2: DFQATT, SNEGSKA (reference sequence). The CDR3 loop is CSAPSNTGELFF. The CDR3, as DNA: TGCAGTGCTCCGTCGAACACCGGGGAGCTGTTTTTT.

This chain joins TRBV20-1 and TRBJ2-1; D is unclear. This CDR3 is built from 16 residues. The V gene's germline CDR1 is DFQATT and CDR2 SNEGSKA (reference sequence). Trimming left V 0 bases short and J 4 bases short, with 16 bases between. CDR3 sequence (DNA): TGCAGTGCTAGAGAGAAAGGAGAATCGTGGTACAATGAGCAGTTCTTC. Protein: CSAREKGESWYNEQFF.

This clonotype was seen a handful of times. J is TRBJ2-3 and V is TRBV7-8; TRBD1 might be the D (6 bases). The germline gives CDR1 SGHVS, CDR2 FQNEAQ. V was pared by 1 base and J by 2 bases, with 13 bases between. The CDR3 length is 16 residues. CDR3 in DNA: TGTGCCAGCAGCTTAGGTCGACAGGCCCCCACAGATACGCAGTATTTT. This translates into CASSLGRQAPTDTQYF.

This clonotype has only a few counts. CDR3 DNA sequence: TGTGCCAGCAGTTCATGGGGGGGGACCTACGAGCAGTACTTC. It is translated as CASSSWGGTYEQYF. The chain employs TRBV27 and TRBJ2-7; TRBD2 matches at 7 bases. V was pared by 4 bases and J by 2 bases, with 5 bases of the junction left unmatched. The CDR3 contains 14 residues. Germline lookup yields CDR1 MNHEY and CDR2 SMNVEV (reference sequence).

This clonotype was recorded at least ten times. V usage is TRBV20-1 and J usage is TRBJ2-3; weak D call: TRBD2 (6 bases). The V end was cut by 2 bases, the J end by 10 bases, with 13 bases between. The CDR3 totals 12 residues. Germline V gene data show CDR1 as DFQATT and CDR2 as SNEGSKA (reference sequence). The CDR3 bases are TGCAGTGCTAGAACTAGCTCAAGCGCGCAGTATTTT. This encodes CSARTSSSAQYF.

At least ten counts were recorded for this clonotype. The chain employs TRBV5-6 and TRBJ2-1, with D possibly called TRBD1 or TRBD2 (5 bases each). The germline V gene encodes CDR1 SGHDT and CDR2 YYEEEE. The CDR3 runs 14 residues. Trimming removed 0 bases from V and 7 bases from J, with 11 bases in between. This CDR3 reads CASSLAIRENEQFF. In nucleotides, the CDR3 is TGTGCCAGCAGCTTGGCGATCAGGGAGAATGAGCAGTTCTTC.

At least ten counts were recorded for this clonotype. The chain is built from TRBV10-3 and TRBJ2-3, with D possibly being TRBD2 (6 bases). V gave up 6 bases and J gave up 1 base, with 14 bases separating them. Germline V CDR1 and CDR2: ENHRY, SYGVKD. The CDR3 has 15 residues. In nucleotides, the CDR3 is TGTGCCATCAGCGGGGGATCCTCCGGCACAGATACGCAGTATTTT. The encoded protein is CAISGGSSGTDTQYF.

The sample holds many counts of this clonotype. J is TRBJ1-2 and V is TRBV20-1; D is unclear. Trimming removed 6 bases at V and 2 bases at J, with 10 bases between. The CDR3 loop spans 12 amino acids. CDR1 is DFQATT, CDR2 SNEGSKA, per germline (reference sequence). Here the CDR3 reads CSATHGNYGYTF. The CDR3 DNA reads as TGCAGTGCAACCCACGGAAACTATGGCTACACCTTC.

The rearrangement links TRBV5-1 to TRBJ2-7; tentatively, D is TRBD1 (6 bases). Trimming took off 3 bases at V and 3 bases at J, with 19 bases between the two ends. CDR1 is SGHRS and CDR2 is YFSETQ in the germline V gene. This CDR3 is built from 16 residues. The CDR3 here is CASSSQQGNLNYEQYF. The CDR3 DNA is TGCGCCAGCAGCTCCCAACAGGGAAACTTGAACTACGAGCAGTACTTC.

This clonotype was observed a few times. The chain joins TRBV5-1 to TRBJ2-5; D not certain. Trimming cost V 5 bases and J 1 base, with 12 bases left between them. CDR3 size: 14 residues. The germline gives CDR1 SGHRS, CDR2 YFSETQ. CDR3 amino acids: CASSLVHGQETQYF. CDR3 nucleotide sequence: TGCGCCAGCAGTCTGGTACACGGCCAAGAGACCCAGTACTTC.

This chain uses TRBV7-2 with TRBJ1-5; no definite D call. Germline V gives CDR1 SGHTA, CDR2 FQGNSA. Trimming shortened V by 4 bases and J by 5 bases, and 9 bases separated the two germline ends. This CDR3 has 13 residues. The CDR3 region is CASSSRWDQPQHF. The CDR3 DNA reads as TGTGCCAGCAGCTCCAGATGGGATCAGCCCCAGCATTTT.

Ten or more counts support this clonotype. The chain combines TRBV20-1 with TRBJ1-2, with a weak D call TRBD1 (5 bases). Trimming took 6 bases from V and 4 from J, leaving 18 bases between them. Germline V gene data show CDR1 as DFQATT and CDR2 as SNEGSKA (reference sequence). CDR3 length equals 14 residues. In DNA, the CDR3 is TGCAGTGCCAAAGAGGGGTCGGTTGCCTATGGCTACACCTTC. Translating gives CSAKEGSVAYGYTF.

Many counts were recorded for this clonotype. The chain couples TRBV20-1 to TRBJ2-7; D is perhaps TRBD1 (5 bases). V shed 0 bases and J shed 0 bases, with 12 bases lying between them. The CDR3 is 15 residues long. The germline V gene encodes CDR1 DFQATT and CDR2 SNEGSKA (reference sequence). CDR3 loop: CSARDGRGSSYEQYF. The CDR3 bases are TGCAGTGCTAGAGATGGTAGGGGCAGCTCCTACGAGCAGTACTTC.

Ten or more counts support this clonotype. The J gene is TRBJ2-3, the V gene TRBV5-1; maybe TRBD1 (5 bases). The CDR3 has 14 residues. Per the germline V gene, CDR1 is SGHRS and CDR2 is YFSETQ. Trimming took off 7 bases at V and 2 bases at J, with 14 bases between the two ends. The DNA for the CDR3 is TGCGCCAGCTCCAGGGCCGAGGTCACAGATACGCAGTATTTT. Translating gives CASSRAEVTDTQYF.

This clonotype came up many times. DNA for the CDR3: TGCAGTGCTGAGGAGTACACAGATACGCAGTATTTT. It is translated as CSAEEYTDTQYF. This chain uses TRBV20-1 with TRBJ2-3; D is unclear. Germline CDR1 is DFQATT and CDR2 is SNEGSKA (reference sequence). The CDR3 contains 12 residues. Deletions cut 5 bases from V and 2 bases from J, with 8 bases between.

This chain connects TRBV12-3 or TRBV12-4 to TRBJ1-1, with unresolved D. This CDR3 is built from 13 residues. V was pared by 8 bases and J by 1 base, with 11 bases between. Here the CDR3 DNA reads TGTGCCAGCGGACCCGGGCCGAACACTGAAGCTTTCTTT. It specifies CASGPGPNTEAFF.

There are a few counts of this clonotype. This chain connects TRBV29-1 to TRBJ1-2; maybe TRBD1 (5 bases). Trimming cost V 5 bases and J 6 bases, with 10 bases left between them. The germline V gene has CDR1 SQVTM and CDR2 ANQGSEA. There are 11 residues in the CDR3. Written as DNA, the CDR3 is TGCAGCGTTTCTGGGGGTGATGGCTACACCTTC. Translated, it gives CSVSGGDGYTF.

The chain links TRBV4-2 to TRBJ2-7; 8 bases fit TRBD1. This CDR3 comprises 17 residues. Germline CDR1 reads LGHNA; CDR2 reads YNFKEQ. J was trimmed by 6 bases and V by 1 base; bases with no gene match: 14. CDR3 loop: CASSQGVGTGGSGEQYF. The CDR3 region has the DNA TGTGCCAGCAGCCAAGGCGTTGGGACAGGCGGATCGGGCGAGCAGTACTTC.

This clonotype was seen more than once but under ten times. V usage is TRBV11-2 and J usage is TRBJ2-1; the D gene is possibly TRBD2 (7 bases). The CDR3 covers 13 residues. The V end was cut by 6 bases, the J end by 10 bases, with 16 bases between. Germline V lookup: CDR1 SGHAT, CDR2 FQNNGV. The DNA of the CDR3 is TGTGCCAGCAGTTCTACTAGGGGGGGGGAGCAGTTCTTC. Translation: CASSSTRGGEQFF.

This clonotype was recorded at least ten times. This chain's CDR3 is CASSWDSPSNTGELFF. CDR3 in DNA: TGCGCCAGCAGCTGGGACAGCCCCTCGAACACCGGGGAGCTGTTTTTT. The chain uses TRBV5-1 and TRBJ2-2; 7 positions agree with TRBD1. The CDR3 totals 16 residues. Germline-derived CDR1 and CDR2 are SGHRS and YFSETQ. The V gene end was trimmed by 3 bases and the J gene end by 0 bases; junction bases not matched to a gene: 5.